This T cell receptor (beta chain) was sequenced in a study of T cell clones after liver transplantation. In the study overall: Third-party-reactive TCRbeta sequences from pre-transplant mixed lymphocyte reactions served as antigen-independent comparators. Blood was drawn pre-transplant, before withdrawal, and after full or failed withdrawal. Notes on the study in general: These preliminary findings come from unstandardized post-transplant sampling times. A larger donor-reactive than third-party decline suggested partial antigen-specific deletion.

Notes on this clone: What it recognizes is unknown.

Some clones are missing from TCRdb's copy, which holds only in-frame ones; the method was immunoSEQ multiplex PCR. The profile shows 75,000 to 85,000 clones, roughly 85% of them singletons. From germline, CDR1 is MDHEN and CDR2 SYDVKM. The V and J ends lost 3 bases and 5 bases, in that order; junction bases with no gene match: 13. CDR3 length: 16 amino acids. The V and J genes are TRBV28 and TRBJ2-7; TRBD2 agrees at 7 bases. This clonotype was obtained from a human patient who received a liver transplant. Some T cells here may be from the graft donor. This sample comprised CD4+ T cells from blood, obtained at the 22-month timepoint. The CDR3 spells CASSLPGLRELHEQYF. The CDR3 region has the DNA TGTGCCAGCAGTTTGCCTGGCCTGCGGGAGCTACACGAGCAGTACTTC.